This T cell receptor (beta chain) originates from a study of cytomegalovirus exposure and HLA in healthy donors. Study-wide results and caveats: A likely sequencing artifact accounted for one observed cluster of highly shared sequence variants. A later analysis showed HLA-associated TCR beta chains outstripping equally common others in clonal expansion.

There are 21 residues in the CDR3. The V segment lost 4 bases and the J segment 5 bases; nucleotides outside the gene matches: 20. Germline V gives CDR1 SGHDN, CDR2 FVKESK. 13 Jbeta primers and 60 Vbeta primers were used for the PCR. Measured with immunoSEQ multiplex PCR; TCRdb has only the in-frame clones, and not every one. The sample consists of about 170,000 clones, around 78% of them appearing once. This clone was seen a handful of times. Its cognate antigen is unknown. The chain combines TRBV14 with TRBJ2-1; 13 nucleotides match TRBD2. Sequencing was done on a sample of PBMCs. The TCR comes from a female donor in good health and CMV-seronegative. The chain's CDR3 is CASSPGGGTSGVQSRNNEQFF. In DNA form, the CDR3 reads TGTGCCAGCAGCCCAGGGGGGGGGACTAGCGGGGTACAATCTCGCAACAATGAGCAGTTCTTC. Looking up the rest from reference TRBV14 and TRBJ2-1 gives the full variable domain: EAGVTQFPSHSVIEKGQTVTLRCDPISGHDNLYWYRRVMGKEIKFLLHFVKESKQDESGMPNNRFLAERTGGTYSTLKVQPAELEDSGVYFCASSPGGGTSGVQSRNNEQFFGPGTRLTVL.